The source of this TCR beta chain is a study of CD8+ T cells in alopecia areata. Extracted RNA was reverse transcribed, and the resulting cDNA served as sequencing template. Sequencing used immunoSEQ multiplex PCR; TCRdb keeps in-frame clones, though not all of them. The sample lists nearly 200,000 clones, roughly 64% occurring once. Germline values: CDR1 SGHTA, CDR2 FQGNSA. J gave up 5 bases and V 5 bases, and 11 bases lay outside the gene matches. The CDR3 is 15 residues long. Treatment reported: oral pan-JAK inhibitor, 5-10 mg twice daily. The TCR was taken from a human donor with alopecia areata. This chain connects TRBV7-2 to TRBJ1-1, with 7 bases that match TRBD1. The sequenced sample was CD4+ T cells sorted from blood, obtained at week 24, from a patient treated with tofacitinib. The CDR3: CASSPHPRGQTEAFF. DNA of the CDR3: TGTGCCAGCAGCCCCCATCCGAGGGGGCAGACTGAAGCTTTCTTT.